This T cell receptor (beta chain) is from a study of blood T cell repertoires in COVID-19 (dated by TCRdb to the early 2020s). Describing the broader study: The collaborator samples originated in the United States, Italy and Spain and spanned the acute and convalescent phases of COVID-19. Where available, HLA class I and class II types were obtained from metadata supplied by the sample provider rather than from assay-based typing. Nearly every sample came with metadata listing a de-identified subject ID, COVID-19 status, age in years and sex. Samples were obtained from the ongoing ImmuneRACE study (first 160 participants) and from 1,254 subjects provided by 6 global collaborators. The dataset comprised deeply sampled blood TCRbeta repertoires from subjects exposed to, actively infected with, or recovered from COVID-19. The repertoires were released in a freely available public database intended as a resource for research on the immune response to SARS-CoV-2. The prospective study material was composed of cDNA or gDNA derived from T cells, B-cell-depleted T cells, or PBMCs. General findings and caveats noted by the study authors: How much clinical and demographic metadata was included differed by source and by participant, and the metadata was provided uncurated.

In the case of this clone: It has no known antigen specificity. No qualities accompany the bases; no much larger clone lies one base away.

Collaborating institutions collected whole blood in K2EDTA tubes following their own protocols. For TCRbeta analysis, collaborators shipped samples as frozen whole blood, isolated PBMCs, or DNA extracted from either of those sample types. TCRbeta CDR3 regions were amplified from genomic DNA using the immunoSEQ Assay, a bias-controlled multiplex PCR. The source study handled its data this way. The number of nucleated cells in each sample was estimated from the amplification of reference gene primers within the assay. Sequence reads were collapsed and filtered to measure the absolute abundance of every unique TCRbeta CDR3 rearrangement. For each sample, productive Simpson clonality was calculated as the square root of Simpson's diversity index over productive rearrangements. TCRdb provides this immuneACCESS table in a form limited to in-frame rearrangements. Some clones are lacking; in checked studies, under half of them reflect an unresolved V gene, and why the rest are absent is not known. V and J calls and clone size are those listed in that table; D and trimming were worked out from the DNA. The sample table records some 120,000 clones; 88% of these occur just once. Clones ranked in the top ten supply over 1.5% of the sample.

Unmatched junction bases come to 11, with V trimmed by 7 bases and J by 2 bases. CDR1 MDHEN and CDR2 SYDVKM were looked up in the germline V gene. The CDR3 covers 15 residues, taking in both the cysteine and the phenylalanine. This entry keeps only the CDR3 DNA: 45 bases, framed from base 1. The sample taken for sequencing was peripheral blood. The TCR originated in a human donor in a cohort sampled during active COVID-19. The receptor chain draws on TRBV28 and TRBJ2-7, and 7 junction bases match TRBD2. The DNA sequence follows: TGTGCCAGCAAGAGGGCGGGAGAACCTACCTACGAGCAGTACTTC. This codes for CASKRAGEPTYEQYF.